Listed here are 14 T cell receptor beta chains from one sample, sequenced in a study of cytomegalovirus exposure and HLA in healthy donors. The primer mix had 60 Vbeta and 13 Jbeta primers. The repertoire was sequenced with immunoSEQ multiplex PCR; TCRdb's copy has only in-frame clones and lacks some. The repertoire includes some 120,000 clones, approximately 84% of them detected once, and over 0.2% sits in the top ten. The specimen was PBMCs. Receptors originate from a man aged 45 to 65 in good health and CMV-seronegative.

V gene TRBV7-3 combines with J gene TRBJ2-3; D is perhaps TRBD2 (6 bases). V was shortened by 5 bases and J by 4 bases, with 16 bases between the two germline ends. The CDR3 is made up of 15 amino acids. Looked up from germline, CDR1 is SGHTA and CDR2 is FQGTGA. The CDR3 nucleotides read TGTGCCAGCAGCCCCCTCTCGACTAGTCCAGATACGCAGTATTTT. Translated: CASSPLSTSPDTQYF.

This chain links TRBV4-1 with TRBJ2-5; 11 nucleotides match TRBD2. The germline V gene has CDR1 MGHRA and CDR2 YSYEKL. V shed 3 bases, J shed 9 bases, and the junction held 15 bases outside the gene matches. The CDR3 has 17 residues. CDR3 protein: CASSQTLAGVPSRAQYF. The CDR3 region has the DNA TGCGCCAGCAGCCAGACACTAGCGGGGGTTCCTAGTAGGGCCCAGTACTTC.

This sequence joins TRBV6-5 and TRBJ1-2; D is possibly TRBD1 (5 bases). V lost 4 bases, J lost 5 bases, and 20 bases lay in between. The CDR3 loop spans 16 amino acids. Germline values: CDR1 MNHEY, CDR2 SVGAGI. The DNA for the CDR3 is TGTGCCAGCAGTTCCTCCGGGACTGCCTCCCATTATGGCTACACCTTC. This gives the protein CASSSSGTASHYGYTF.

This sequence joins TRBV2 and TRBJ2-5; D is unresolved. The DNA end lines up better with TRBJ2-7; the J call may be wrong. The CDR3 contains 11 residues. Germline V gives CDR1 SNHLY, CDR2 FYNNEI. The chain's CDR3 is CASAELYEQYF. The CDR3 DNA reads as TGTGCCAGCGCGGAACTCTACGAGCAGTACTTC.

The genes are TRBV14 and TRBJ2-3, with D unclear. The V gene's germline CDR1 is SGHDN and CDR2 FVKESK. This CDR3 comprises 14 residues. With 0 bases removed from V and 6 bases from J, the gap between germline ends came to 10 bases. CDR3 region: CASSQEVSSDTQYF. The CDR3, as DNA: TGTGCCAGCAGCCAAGAGGTTAGCTCGGATACGCAGTATTTT.

The CDR3, as DNA: TGTGCCAGCAGCGTGGGGACAGGAGGCCCCTACAATGAGCAGTTCTTC. Protein sequence: CASSVGTGGPYNEQFF. V and J are TRBV9 and TRBJ2-1; 8 positions match TRBD1. V was pared by 2 bases and J by 2 bases, with 6 bases of the junction left unmatched. The CDR3 is 16 residues long. Germline V gives CDR1 SGDLS, CDR2 YYNGEE.

The DNA of the CDR3 is TGTGCCAGCAGCTTAGGCGGGCCCCCGATCACAGATACGCAGTATTTT. Amino acid sequence: CASSLGGPPITDTQYF. J is TRBJ2-3 and V is TRBV7-3, with D possibly matching TRBD2 (5 bases). The V end was cut by 2 bases, the J end by 2 bases, with 14 bases between. The CDR3 length is 16 residues. CDR1 SGHTA and CDR2 FQGTGA come from the germline V gene.

V gene TRBV18 combines with J gene TRBJ1-1; D is ambiguous. Germline loops: CDR1 KGHSH, CDR2 LQKENI. V was clipped by 1 base and J by 4 bases, with 4 bases between them. The CDR3 runs to 12 residues. CDR3 DNA: TGTGCCAGCTCACCACTATCCACTGAAGCTTTCTTT. Its translation is CASSPLSTEAFF.

The CDR3 DNA sequence: TGCAGCGTTTTCCGGGACAGCCACGAGCAGTACTTC. Its protein product is CSVFRDSHEQYF. The genes are TRBV29-1 and TRBJ2-5; 7 bases align to TRBD1. The J call may be incorrect, as the DNA end agrees better with TRBJ2-7. The CDR3 length is 12 residues. Germline V gene lookup returns CDR1 SQVTM and CDR2 ANQGSEA.

This clone showed up just a few times. The gene calls are TRBV4-2 and TRBJ1-5; perhaps TRBD1 as D (6 bases). V lost 1 base to trimming and J lost 0 bases, with 7 bases between them. The CDR3 loop spans 15 amino acids. Per germline, CDR1 LGHNA and CDR2 YNFKEQ. This CDR3 reads CASSQGTDSNQPQHF. The CDR3, as DNA: TGTGCCAGCAGCCAAGGGACAGATAGCAATCAGCCCCAGCATTTT.

The chain is built from TRBV4-3 and TRBJ2-4, with D hard to call. CDR1 and CDR2 (germline): LGHNA, YSLEER. This CDR3 contains 16 residues. Trimming took off 0 bases at V and 0 bases at J, with 9 bases between the two ends. Here the CDR3 reads CASSQDSFSAKNIQYF. CDR3 nucleotide sequence: TGCGCCAGCAGCCAAGACTCGTTCTCAGCCAAAAACATTCAGTACTTC.

The chain couples TRBV11-1 to TRBJ2-7, with D maybe TRBD2 (5 bases). Between the trimmed V and J ends, which lost 4 bases and 5 bases, there was a span of 18 bases. The CDR3 is 15 residues long. Per germline, CDR1 SGHAT and CDR2 FQDESV (reference sequence). In nucleotides, the CDR3 is TGTGCCAGCAGCTCGGGGAGACTCCGCGGAAACGAGCAGTACTTC. It encodes CASSSGRLRGNEQYF.

The chain carries TRBV5-1 and TRBJ2-2; 7 bases agree with TRBD1. Trimming cost V 1 base and J 3 bases; bases outside gene matches: 3. Germline V gene data show CDR1 as SGHRS and CDR2 as YFSETQ. The CDR3 covers 15 residues. The chain's CDR3 is CASSLQGQYTGELFF. CDR3 bases: TGCGCCAGCAGCTTGCAGGGACAGTACACCGGGGAGCTGTTTTTT.

This clone was seen only a few times. The chain carries TRBV28 and TRBJ2-5, with a possible D match to TRBD1 (5 bases). CDR1 and CDR2 from the germline V gene are MDHEN and SYDVKM. The CDR3 runs 13 residues. V lost 2 bases to trimming and J lost 5 bases, with 9 bases between them. DNA for the CDR3: TGTGCCAGCAGTTTAGTGGGGCCGGAGACCCAGTACTTC. It codes for CASSLVGPETQYF.